These 19 T cell receptor beta chains originate from one sample sequenced in a study of cytomegalovirus exposure and HLA in healthy donors. The PCR had 60 Vbeta and 13 Jbeta primers. Sequencing used immunoSEQ multiplex PCR; TCRdb keeps in-frame clones, though not all of them. This sample carries 170,000 or so clones, around three quarters of them seen once, and the ten largest clones take 1%. Sequenced: PBMCs. These receptors were taken from a woman aged 50 to 60 in good health and CMV-seropositive.

This clone showed up just once. The chain links TRBV5-1 to TRBJ1-1; 7 bases fit TRBD1. V lost 4 bases and J lost 3; bases outside the gene matches: 9. The CDR3 has 15 amino acids. The V gene's germline CDR1 is SGHRS and CDR2 YFSETQ. This CDR3 reads CASSDFRGTDTEAFF. CDR3 bases: TGCGCCAGCAGCGATTTCAGGGGGACGGACACTGAAGCTTTCTTT.

This clone was seen a single time. The CDR3 loop reads CASSAGEGWTDGYTF. CDR3 bases: TGTGCCAGCAGTGCCGGAGAGGGGTGGACAGATGGCTACACCTTC. The J gene is TRBJ1-2, the V gene TRBV2; a possible D gene is TRBD1 (6 bases). The V end was cut by 4 bases, the J end by 6 bases, with 18 bases between. Per germline, CDR1 SNHLY and CDR2 FYNNEI. The CDR3 has 15 amino acids.

This chain links TRBV19 with TRBJ1-2, with a tentative D call TRBD1 (5 bases). CDR1 is LNHDA and CDR2 is SQIVND in the germline V gene (reference sequence). Between the trimmed V and J ends, which lost 3 bases and 8 bases, there was a span of 13 bases. The CDR3 runs to 13 residues. CDR3 region: CASSIDQGRGYTF. CDR3 nucleotide sequence: TGTGCCAGTAGTATTGATCAGGGTCGAGGCTACACCTTC. Combining the CDR3 with reference TRBV19 and TRBJ1-2 gives the whole variable domain DGGITQSPKYLFRKEGQNVTLSCEQNLNHDAMYWYRQDPGQGLRLIYYSQIVNDFQKGDIAEGYSVSREKKESFPLTVTSAQKNPTAFYLCASSIDQGRGYTFGSGTRLTVV.

Here the CDR3 reads CASSTSGRSPGELFF. The CDR3 DNA reads TGTGCCAGCAGCACTAGCGGGAGGTCCCCCGGGGAGCTGTTTTTT. V is TRBV7-3 and J is TRBJ2-2, with 12 bases fitting TRBD2. The CDR3 runs 15 residues. The ends lost 5 bases at V and 6 bases at J; junction bases unmatched: 4. Germline V CDR1 and CDR2: SGHTA, FQGTGA.

The chain links TRBV15 to TRBJ1-5; D unclear. The CDR3 covers 16 residues. Germline V gene lookup returns CDR1 LNHNV and CDR2 YYDKDF (reference sequence). Trimming removed 0 bases from V and 0 bases from J, with 9 bases in between. CDR3 nucleotides: TGTGCCACCAGCAGAGATTCGGTAAATAGCAATCAGCCCCAGCATTTT. Translating it yields CATSRDSVNSNQPQHF.

V and J are TRBV15 and TRBJ2-3; 7 bases are a match to TRBD1. The CDR3 sequence is 16 residues long. Trimming took 5 bases from V and 3 from J; bases not matched to a gene: 11. Per germline, CDR1 LNHNV and CDR2 YYDKDF (reference sequence). For the CDR3, the DNA is TGTGCCACCAGCCAAACCCGAGGGGGCGCGACAGATACGCAGTATTTT. The encoded protein is CATSQTRGGATDTQYF.

The chain combines TRBV6-1 with TRBJ2-7, with TRBD2 matching over 12 bases. Germline loops: CDR1 MNHNS, CDR2 SASEGT. The J segment lost 0 bases and the V segment lost 6 bases, leaving 3 bases of the junction unmatched. This CDR3 is 15 amino acids long. The CDR3 protein is CASSGTSGYSYEQYF. The CDR3 bases are TGTGCCAGCAGCGGGACTAGCGGGTACTCCTACGAGCAGTACTTC.

The V and J genes are TRBV5-1 and TRBJ2-5; maybe TRBD1 (6 bases). Germline assignment: CDR1 SGHRS and CDR2 YFSETQ. This CDR3 has 14 residues. The V end lost 2 bases, the J end lost 2 bases, and 10 bases lay between the germline ends. DNA of the CDR3: TGCGCCAGCAGCTTAAACGGACAGCAAGAGACCCAGTACTTC. It codes for CASSLNGQQETQYF. The full variable domain, in which reference TRBV5-1 and TRBJ2-5 provide the parts outside the CDR3, is KAGVTQTPRYLIKTRGQQVTLSCSPISGHRSVSWYQQTPGQGLQFLFEYFSETQRNKGNFPGRFSGRQFSNSRSEMNVSTLELGDSALYLCASSLNGQQETQYFGPGTRLLVL.

Only a few counts were recorded for this clone. The V and J genes are TRBV5-1 and TRBJ1-1; D remains unclear. Germline-derived CDR1 and CDR2 are SGHRS and YFSETQ. CDR3 size: 13 residues. Deletions cut 5 bases from V and 0 bases from J, with 8 bases between. CDR3: CASSYQVNTEAFF. The DNA for the CDR3 is TGCGCCAGCAGTTACCAGGTGAACACTGAAGCTTTCTTT. Full variable domain (missing parts from reference TRBV5-1 and TRBJ1-1): KAGVTQTPRYLIKTRGQQVTLSCSPISGHRSVSWYQQTPGQGLQFLFEYFSETQRNKGNFPGRFSGRQFSNSRSEMNVSTLELGDSALYLCASSYQVNTEAFFGQGTRLTVV.

This clone was picked up one time. J is TRBJ2-1 and V is TRBV14; TRBD2 agrees at 15 bases. The CDR3 is made up of 17 amino acids. J gave up 6 bases and V 3 bases, and 6 bases lay outside the gene matches. The germline V gene has CDR1 SGHDN and CDR2 FVKESK. The CDR3 reads CASSHEGLAGGGNEQFF. DNA of the CDR3: TGTGCCAGCAGCCACGAGGGACTAGCGGGAGGAGGCAATGAGCAGTTCTTC.

The chain has TRBV6-5 and TRBJ2-7, with D tentatively TRBD2 (7 bases). V lost 5 bases to trimming and J lost 5 bases, with 19 bases between them. The CDR3 contains 15 residues. Germline CDR1 MNHEY, CDR2 SVGAGI. The CDR3: CASSQGRGIGDEQYF. The CDR3 DNA is TGTGCCAGCAGTCAGGGGAGGGGTATCGGAGACGAGCAGTACTTC.

This clone was picked up one time. The rearrangement links TRBV13 to TRBJ2-3, with TRBD2 identical over 8 bases. This CDR3 has 16 residues. Germline assignment: CDR1 PRHDT and CDR2 FYEKMQ (reference sequence). V trimming: 2 bases; J trimming: 4 bases; junction bases outside the gene matches: 8. The CDR3 spells CASSLLAGRGADTQYF. The CDR3 nucleotides are TGTGCCAGCAGCTTACTAGCGGGCCGGGGGGCAGATACGCAGTATTTT. Drawing the rest from reference TRBV13 and TRBJ2-3, the complete variable domain is AAGVIQSPRHLIKEKRETATLKCYPIPRHDTVYWYQQGPGQDPQFLISFYEKMQSDKGSIPDRFSAQQFSDYHSELNMSSLELGDSALYFCASSLLAGRGADTQYFGPGTRLTVL.

The chain carries TRBV11-3 and TRBJ2-7, with TRBD1 identical over 7 bases. The CDR3 length is 13 residues. Germline loops: CDR1 SGHNT, CDR2 YENEEA. V lost 5 bases and J lost 5; bases outside the gene matches: 6. DNA of the CDR3: TGTGCCAGCAGCCCGACAGGGAAGGACGAGCAGTACTTC. Translated: CASSPTGKDEQYF.

This rearrangement joins TRBV5-1 to TRBJ2-5, with TRBD1 as a possible D gene (5 bases). This CDR3 spans 15 amino acids. The germline V gene encodes CDR1 SGHRS and CDR2 YFSETQ. Between the trimmed V and J ends, which lost 4 bases and 1 base, there was a span of 14 bases. The CDR3 reads CASSASTAIQETQYF. The CDR3 DNA reads as TGCGCCAGCAGCGCCTCGACAGCGATCCAAGAGACCCAGTACTTC.

This clone showed up just a few times. V is TRBV7-2 and J is TRBJ1-5, with TRBD1 as a possible D gene (5 bases). Germline CDR1 is SGHTA and CDR2 is FQGNSA. Trimming shortened V by 0 bases and J by 5 bases, and 17 bases separated the two germline ends. The CDR3 consists of 17 residues. The CDR3 spells CASSLALMAGSHQPQHF. The CDR3 bases are TGTGCCAGCAGCTTAGCGCTTATGGCAGGGTCCCATCAGCCCCAGCATTTT.

The rearrangement joins TRBV19 to TRBJ2-2; a weak D match, TRBD1 (6 bases). The CDR3 has 14 residues. V shed 1 base and J shed 5 bases, with 8 bases lying between them. Per germline, CDR1 LNHDA and CDR2 SQIVND (reference sequence). The CDR3 sequence: CASSIVRGTGELFF. The CDR3 nucleotides read TGTGCCAGTAGTATAGTGAGGGGGACCGGGGAGCTGTTTTTT.

The genes are TRBV27 and TRBJ1-1; TRBD1 aligns across 8 bases. This CDR3 is built from 16 residues. Looked up from germline, CDR1 is MNHEY and CDR2 is SMNVEV (reference sequence). Trimming took 5 bases from V and 2 from J; bases not matched to a gene: 10. CDR3 region: CASSRTGGWVNTEAFF. The CDR3 DNA is TGTGCCAGCAGTCGAACAGGGGGTTGGGTTAACACTGAAGCTTTCTTT.

This chain uses TRBV28 with TRBJ2-5; maybe TRBD1 (5 bases). The DNA end is more similar to TRBJ2-7, so the J call may be wrong. Germline V lookup: CDR1 MDHEN, CDR2 SYDVKM. The CDR3 length is 16 residues. In nucleotides, the CDR3 is TGTGCCAGCAGTCCAACCCGACAGCTCCCAACCTACGAGCAGTACTTC. Translating gives CASSPTRQLPTYEQYF.

The chain has TRBV10-3 and TRBJ1-1, with D unclear. The germline gives CDR1 ENHRY, CDR2 SYGVKD. This CDR3 spans 17 amino acids. The germline V and J ends were trimmed by 6 bases and 0 bases, with 20 bases remaining between them. DNA for the CDR3: TGTGCCATCAGAAGCGAAGTCTCGTATCGATTGAACACTGAAGCTTTCTTT. Its protein is CAIRSEVSYRLNTEAFF.